This T cell receptor beta chain was captured by sequencing in a study of kidney transplant recipient with SARS-CoV-2 infection. This clonotype has a single count. A much bigger clone sits one base away, suggesting this may be a read error. V dropped 4 bases and J dropped 6 bases, with 25 bases sitting between them. Germline-derived CDR1 and CDR2 are LGHDT and YNNKEL (reference sequence). The CDR3 extends over 17 amino acids. Via MiXCR, TCRdb re-called the reads, giving one row per CDR3 protein. Here the sample spans under 250,000 distinct CDR3 sequences, around 30% being singletons. Sequencing used a blood sample, obtained at baseline and on day 111 from a kidney transplant recipient. This chain joins TRBV3-1 and TRBJ2-7; D gene unclear. The TCR originated in a male patient in his thirties who had COVID-19 and was a kidney transplant recipient. Some T cells may possibly be graft donor cells. The CDR3 loop is CASSPCTSHFVLGEQYF. CDR3 DNA: TGTGCCAGCAGCCCGTGCACGTCCCATTTCGTGTTAGGCGAGCAGTACTTC.